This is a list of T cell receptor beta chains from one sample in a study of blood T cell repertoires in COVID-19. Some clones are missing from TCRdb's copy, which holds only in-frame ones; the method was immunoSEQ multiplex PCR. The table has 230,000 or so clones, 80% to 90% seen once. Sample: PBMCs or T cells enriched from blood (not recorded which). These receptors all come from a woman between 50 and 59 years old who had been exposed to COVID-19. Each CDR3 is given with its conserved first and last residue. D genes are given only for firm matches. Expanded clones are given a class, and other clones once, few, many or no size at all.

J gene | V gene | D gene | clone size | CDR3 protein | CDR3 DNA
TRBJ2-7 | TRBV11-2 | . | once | CASSLDRAMFYEQYF | TGTGCCAGCAGCTTGGACAGAGCAATGTTCTACGAGCAGTACTTC
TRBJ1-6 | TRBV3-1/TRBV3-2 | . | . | CASSLGANYNSPLHF | TGTGCCAGCTCCTTAGGGGCAAACTATAATTCACCCCTCCACTTT
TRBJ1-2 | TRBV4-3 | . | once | CASSQELHRVNYGYTF | TGCGCCAGCAGCCAAGAATTACACAGAGTAAACTATGGCTACACCTTC
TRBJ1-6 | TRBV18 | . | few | CASSPQGQHGSPLHF | TGTGCCAGCTCACCGCAGGGTCAACATGGTTCACCCCTCCACTTT
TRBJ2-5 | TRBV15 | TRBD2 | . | CATSNGLAGYGETQYF | TGTGCCACCAGCAATGGACTAGCCGGGTATGGAGAGACCCAGTACTTC
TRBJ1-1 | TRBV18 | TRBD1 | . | CASSQQGGTEAFF | TGTGCCAGCTCGCAACAGGGGGGGACTGAAGCTTTCTTT
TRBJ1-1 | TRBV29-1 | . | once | CSVGDKRQAFF | TGCAGCGTCGGGGATAAGAGGCAAGCTTTCTTT
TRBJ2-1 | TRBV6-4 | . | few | CASSEEEHNEQFF | TGTGCCAGCAGTGAAGAGGAGCACAATGAGCAGTTCTTC
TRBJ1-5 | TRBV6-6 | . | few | CASSRLVNQPQHF | TGTGCCAGCAGCCGACTAGTAAATCAGCCCCAGCATTTT
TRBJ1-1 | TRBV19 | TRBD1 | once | CASSIPAGGHTEAFF | TGTGCCAGTAGTATACCCGCAGGGGGGCACACTGAAGCTTTCTTT
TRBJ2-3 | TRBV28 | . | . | CASSLEHGADTQYF | TGTGCCAGCAGTTTAGAGCACGGGGCAGATACGCAGTATTTT
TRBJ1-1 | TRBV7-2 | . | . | CASSLGPGGLLEAFF | TGTGCCAGCAGCTTAGGTCCCGGGGGTTTATTAGAAGCTTTCTTT
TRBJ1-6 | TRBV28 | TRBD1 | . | CASSQTGAHNSPLHF | TGTGCCAGCAGTCAGACAGGGGCTCATAATTCACCCCTCCACTTT
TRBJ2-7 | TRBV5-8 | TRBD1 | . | CASLRQGSSYEQYF | TGTGCCAGCCTAAGACAGGGGAGCTCCTACGAGCAGTACTTC
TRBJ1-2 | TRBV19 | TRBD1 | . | CASSRTGGAGYTF | TGTGCCAGTAGTCGTACAGGGGGGGCTGGCTACACCTTC
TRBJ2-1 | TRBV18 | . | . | CASAMRGGSDNEQFF | TGTGCCAGCGCGATGAGGGGGGGTTCCGACAATGAGCAGTTCTTC
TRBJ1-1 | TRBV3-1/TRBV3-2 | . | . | CASSHAGVTEAFF | TGTGCCAGCAGCCATGCAGGGGTGACTGAAGCTTTCTTT
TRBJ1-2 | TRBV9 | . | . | CASSVSGDFHGYTF | TGTGCCAGCAGCGTATCCGGGGACTTCCATGGCTACACCTTC
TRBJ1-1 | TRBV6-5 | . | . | CASSYSSPRENTEAFF | TGTGCCAGCAGTTACTCGTCTCCGCGGGAGAACACTGAAGCTTTCTTT
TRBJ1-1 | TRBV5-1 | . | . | CASTRGRNTEAFF | TGCGCCAGCACCAGGGGTAGGAACACTGAAGCTTTCTTT
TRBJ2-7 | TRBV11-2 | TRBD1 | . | CASSFDRGSSEQYF | TGTGCCAGCAGCTTCGACAGGGGAAGTAGCGAGCAGTACTTC
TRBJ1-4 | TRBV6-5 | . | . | CASSGGQTNEKLFF | TGTGCCAGCAGCGGGGGGCAAACTAATGAAAAACTGTTTTTT
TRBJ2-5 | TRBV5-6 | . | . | CASSLGPGLRGETQYF | TGTGCCAGCAGCTTGGGGCCCGGCTTACGGGGGGAGACCCAGTACTTC
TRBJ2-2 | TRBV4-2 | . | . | CASSLLVYSTGELFF | TGTGCCAGCAGCCTCCTCGTATATTCCACCGGGGAGCTGTTTTTT
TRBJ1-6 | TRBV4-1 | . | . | CASSQAYGPYNSPLHF | TGCGCCAGCAGCCAAGCGTACGGTCCTTATAATTCACCCCTCCACTTT
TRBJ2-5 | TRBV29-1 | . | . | CSAPEEGSQETQYF | TGCAGCGCCCCGGAGGAAGGCAGTCAAGAGACCCAGTACTTC
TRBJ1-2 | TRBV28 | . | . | CASSFWGRGAGIGNYGYTF | TGTGCCAGCAGTTTTTGGGGCCGCGGGGCTGGGATTGGGAACTATGGCTACACCTTC
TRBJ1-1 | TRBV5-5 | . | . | CASSLILGGEAFF | TGTGCCAGCAGCTTGATACTGGGAGGTGAAGCTTTCTTT
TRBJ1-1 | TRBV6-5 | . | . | CASPKDSRLEAFF | TGTGCCAGCCCCAAGGACAGCCGTCTTGAAGCTTTCTTT
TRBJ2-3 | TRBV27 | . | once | CASSPSLQRSTDTQYF | TGTGCCAGCAGTCCTTCCCTTCAGCGGAGCACAGATACGCAGTATTTT
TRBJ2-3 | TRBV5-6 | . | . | CASSSVGTDTQYF | TGTGCCAGCAGCTCCGTAGGCACAGATACGCAGTATTTT
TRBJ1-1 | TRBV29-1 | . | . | CSGSTGNTEAFF | TGCAGCGGGTCGACAGGGAACACTGAAGCTTTCTTT
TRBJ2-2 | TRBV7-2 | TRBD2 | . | CASSFGGGGTGELFF | TGTGCCAGCAGCTTTGGCGGGGGTGGAACCGGGGAGCTGTTTTTT
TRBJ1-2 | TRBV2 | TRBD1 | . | CATQEEGTGYGYTF | TGTGCCACCCAGGAGGAGGGGACAGGGTACGGCTACACCTTC
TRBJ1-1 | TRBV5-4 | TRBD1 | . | CASSHDRVMNTEAFF | TGTGCCAGCAGTCATGACAGGGTGATGAACACTGAAGCTTTCTTT
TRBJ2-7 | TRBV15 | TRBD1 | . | CATSREGTGGYEQYF | TGTGCCACCAGCAGAGAAGGGACAGGGGGCTACGAGCAGTACTTC
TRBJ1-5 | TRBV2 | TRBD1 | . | CASSEGGQGGQPQHF | TGTGCCAGCAGTGAAGGCGGACAGGGCGGCCAGCCCCAGCATTTT
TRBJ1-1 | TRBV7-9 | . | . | CASSLLGGDTEAFF | TGTGCCAGCAGCTTACTAGGAGGGGACACTGAAGCTTTCTTT
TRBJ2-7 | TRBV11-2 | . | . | CASSLDGGIRREQYF | TGTGCCAGCAGCTTAGATGGGGGCATAAGGCGCGAGCAGTACTTC
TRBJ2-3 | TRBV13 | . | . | CASTRSTDTQYF | TGTGCCAGCACCAGGAGCACAGATACGCAGTATTTT
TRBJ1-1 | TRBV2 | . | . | CASSEARGRERNAFF | TGTGCCAGCAGTGAAGCGCGGGGACGGGAACGGAACGCTTTCTTT
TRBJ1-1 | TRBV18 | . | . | CASSPEQLPEGTEAFF | TGTGCCAGCTCACCGGAACAGCTTCCCGAGGGCACTGAAGCTTTCTTT
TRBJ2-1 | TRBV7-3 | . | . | CASSLTLGGEQFF | TGTGCCAGCAGCTTAACGCTAGGTGGTGAGCAGTTCTTC
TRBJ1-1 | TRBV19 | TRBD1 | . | CASSLRTGVNTEAFF | TGTGCCAGTAGTTTACGGACAGGAGTGAACACTGAAGCTTTCTTT
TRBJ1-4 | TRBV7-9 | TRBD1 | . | CASSHSDRGRVANEKLFF | TGTGCCAGCAGCCATTCGGACAGGGGGCGAGTAGCTAATGAAAAACTGTTTTTT
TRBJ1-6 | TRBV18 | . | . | CASSPLPPGSNSPLHF | TGTGCCAGCTCACCTCTACCTCCGGGATCTAATTCACCCCTCCACTTT
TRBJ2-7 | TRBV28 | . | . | CASTPLYGYGSYEQYF | TGTGCCAGCACTCCCCTTTACGGGTACGGCTCCTACGAGCAGTACTTC
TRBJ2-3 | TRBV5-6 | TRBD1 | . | CASSWGQTKTDTQYF | TGTGCCAGCAGCTGGGGACAGACGAAGACAGATACGCAGTATTTT
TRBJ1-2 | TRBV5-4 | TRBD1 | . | CASSLTVTGKNYGYTF | TGTGCCAGCAGCTTAACGGTGACAGGGAAAAACTATGGCTACACCTTC
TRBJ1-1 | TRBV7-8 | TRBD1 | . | CASSQGQGSQAFF | TGTGCCAGCAGCCAGGGACAGGGATCGCAAGCTTTCTTT
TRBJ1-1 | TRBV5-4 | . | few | CASSSGQLGTEAFF | TGTGCCAGCAGCTCAGGACAGTTGGGGACTGAAGCTTTCTTT
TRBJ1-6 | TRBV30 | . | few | CAWSPADSPLHF | TGTGCCTGGAGTCCTGCAGATTCACCCCTCCACTTT
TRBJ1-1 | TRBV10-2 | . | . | CASSVMNTEAFF | TGCGCCAGCTCAGTGATGAACACTGAAGCTTTCTTT
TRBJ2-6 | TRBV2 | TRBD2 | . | CASRRTSGGAGANVLTF | TGTGCCAGCAGGCGGACTAGCGGGGGCGCTGGGGCCAACGTCCTGACTTTC
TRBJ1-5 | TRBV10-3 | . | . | CAISESYPGVGQPQHF | TGTGCCATCAGTGAGTCGTATCCGGGAGTTGGTCAGCCCCAGCATTTT